The sequence of this T cell receptor beta chain was determined in a study of T cells in localized non-small cell lung cancer. General observations from the study: Median around 56 top-100 tumor clones were shared with paired adjacent lung. The highest T cell clonality was in uninvolved adjacent lung, above tumor. As only one tumor region underwent sequencing, heterogeneity remains possible.

Only in-frame clones appear in the TCRdb table, and some are missing; sequencing was by immunoSEQ multiplex PCR. The repertoire holds approximately 47,000 clones, with more than 85% as singletons. This clone was found once. The antigen remains unidentified. The CDR3 totals 16 residues. Germline V CDR1 and CDR2: MNHNS, SASEGT. The junction had 5 bases not matched to a gene; V was cut back by 4 bases and J by 0 bases. This TCR was recovered from a man between 35 and 75 years old with stage II lung adenocarcinoma. Material: PBMCs, obtained before any cancer treatment. The V call is TRBV6-1, the J call TRBJ2-3; 9 nucleotides align to TRBD2. CDR3 region: CASSGAGGVSTDTQYF. The CDR3 nucleotides read TGTGCCAGCAGTGGAGCGGGGGGCGTGAGCACAGATACGCAGTATTTT.